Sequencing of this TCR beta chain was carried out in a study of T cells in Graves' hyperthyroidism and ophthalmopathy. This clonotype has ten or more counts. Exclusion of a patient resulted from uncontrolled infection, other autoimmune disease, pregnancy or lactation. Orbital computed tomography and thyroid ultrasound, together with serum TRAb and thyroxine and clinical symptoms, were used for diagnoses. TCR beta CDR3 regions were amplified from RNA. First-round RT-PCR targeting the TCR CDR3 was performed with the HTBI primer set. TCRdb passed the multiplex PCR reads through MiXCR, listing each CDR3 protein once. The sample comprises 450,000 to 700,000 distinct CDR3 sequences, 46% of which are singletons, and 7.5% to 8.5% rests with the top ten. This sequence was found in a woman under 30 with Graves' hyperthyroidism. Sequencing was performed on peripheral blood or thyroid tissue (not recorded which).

CDR3 loop: CASSFTGQGHEQYF. The CDR3 DNA sequence: TGTGCCAGCAGTTTTACCGGACAGGGCCACGAGCAGTACTTC. This chain uses TRBV28 with TRBJ2-7, with 8 bases identical to TRBD1. Trimming removed 3 bases from V and 5 bases from J; junction bases left unmatched: 6. Germline CDR1 MDHEN, CDR2 SYDVKM. The CDR3 has 14 residues.